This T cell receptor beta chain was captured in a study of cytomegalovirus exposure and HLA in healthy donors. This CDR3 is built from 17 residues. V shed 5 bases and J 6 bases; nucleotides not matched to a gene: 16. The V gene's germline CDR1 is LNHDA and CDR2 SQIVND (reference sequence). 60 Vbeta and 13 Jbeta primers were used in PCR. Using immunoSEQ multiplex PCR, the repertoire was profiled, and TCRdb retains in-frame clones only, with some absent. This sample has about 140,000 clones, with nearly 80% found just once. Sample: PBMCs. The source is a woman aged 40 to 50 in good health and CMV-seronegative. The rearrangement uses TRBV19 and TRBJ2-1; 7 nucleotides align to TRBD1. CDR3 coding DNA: TGTGCCAGTAGTGTTAACACAGGGGTCTGGCTTTTCAATGAGCAGTTCTTC. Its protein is CASSVNTGVWLFNEQFF.